This TCR beta chain was sequenced during a study of T cells expressing NK-cell markers. The wider study: The TCR beta repertoires originated in sorted CD3+CD56+NKG2C+, CD3+CD56+NKG2C- and CD3+CD56-NKG2C+ T cells. Study observations and caveats: The dominant NKG2C+ clonotypes represented about 1.0-8% of CD8+ T cells in about six donors. For a few donors, these clonotypes were likewise the leading ones in the CD3+CD56-NKG2C+ fraction.

On this clonotype: Its antigen is unidentified.

The CDR3 covers 14 residues. Germline CDR1 reads ENHRY; CDR2 reads SYGVKD. It was by 5'RACE template switching with UMIs that TCR beta cDNA was made. TCRdb re-called the 5' RACE reads and gives one entry per CDR3 protein, without DNA. The listing records under 200,000 distinct CDR3 sequences. Sequenced material: blood T cells: a sorted CD56 or NKG2C T cell subset, CD4+ or CD8+ T cells, or bulk PBMC T cells (not recorded which). The sequence was collected from a woman aged 18 to 75 in good health. V gene TRBV10-3 combines with J gene TRBJ1-1; TCRdb reports TRBD1, a call that lacks DNA to check it against. The CDR3 sequence is CAISAGQGASEAFF.